One TCR beta chain is described in this entry. The CDR3 has 15 amino acids. With 1 base removed from V and 2 bases from J, the gap between germline ends came to 12 bases. CDR1 SGDLS and CDR2 YYNGEE come from the germline V gene. The data were obtained in a study of blood T cell repertoires in COVID-19. Study information: Sources were T cells, B-cell-depleted T cells, or PBMCs; the material itself was cDNA or gDNA.

Here immunoSEQ multiplex PCR was the method, and the copy in TCRdb shows in-frame clones only, minus some. The profile shows about 280,000 clones, 89% of them singletons. The J gene is TRBJ2-5, the V gene TRBV9; TRBD2 might be the D (7 bases). This sequence was found in a woman in her 30s with COVID-19, enrolled during active disease. The sequenced material came from peripheral blood. CDR3 DNA: TGTGCCAGCAGCGTATACGGGGGGCCACAAGAGACCCAGTACTTC. The encoded protein is CASSVYGGPQETQYF.